The 14 T cell receptor beta chains below were found in one sample sequenced in a study of blood T cell repertoires in COVID-19. Sequencing used immunoSEQ multiplex PCR; TCRdb keeps in-frame clones, though not all of them. The sample records approximately 140,000 clones, roughly 80% being singletons. Sequences were obtained from peripheral blood. These TCRs come from a man between 60 and 70 years old with acute or convalescent COVID-19.

CDR3 region: CASSNRDSGANVLTF. In nucleotides, the CDR3 is TGTGCCAGCAGCAACAGGGACTCTGGGGCCAACGTCCTGACTTTC. V and J are TRBV7-8 and TRBJ2-6; the D gene is possibly TRBD1 (6 bases). The V gene's germline CDR1 is SGHVS and CDR2 FQNEAQ. This CDR3 contains 15 residues. V was clipped by 5 bases and J by 0 bases, with 8 bases between them.

The chain carries TRBV9 and TRBJ2-1; D might be TRBD2 (5 bases). V was trimmed by 0 bases and J by 7 bases, leaving 8 bases between them. This CDR3 has 13 residues. Germline assignment: CDR1 SGDLS and CDR2 YYNGEE. The CDR3 spells CASSVAPGNEQFF. DNA for the CDR3: TGTGCCAGCAGCGTAGCCCCGGGGAATGAGCAGTTCTTC.

CDR3 sequence: CASSEPGQVNTEAFF. The CDR3 DNA reads TGTGCCAGCAGCGAGCCAGGACAGGTGAACACTGAAGCTTTCTTT. The rearrangement links TRBV11-1 to TRBJ1-1; 7 nucleotides align to TRBD1. CDR3 size: 15 residues. Trimming removed 5 bases from V and 0 bases from J; junction bases left unmatched: 6. Germline-derived CDR1 and CDR2 are SGHAT and FQDESV (reference sequence). The whole variable domain, remainder taken from reference TRBV11-1 and TRBJ1-1, is EAEVAQSPRYKITEKSQAVAFWCDPISGHATLYWYRQILGQGPELLVQFQDESVVDDSQLPKDRFSAERLKGVDSTLKIQPAELGDSAMYLCASSEPGQVNTEAFFGQGTRLTVV.

The chain recombines TRBV5-5 with TRBJ1-2; D possibly corresponds to TRBD1 (6 bases). Trimming shortened V by 4 bases and J by 3 bases, and 16 bases separated the two germline ends. The CDR3 is made up of 15 amino acids. Germline CDR1 is SGHKS and CDR2 is YYEKEE (reference sequence). The DNA of the CDR3 is TGTGCCAGCAGCCCGAGTCTACCAGGGGACTATGGCTACACCTTC. Amino acid sequence: CASSPSLPGDYGYTF.

The V and J genes are TRBV25-1 and TRBJ1-2, with D possibly TRBD1 on 6 matching bases. Per the germline V gene, CDR1 is MGHDK and CDR2 is SYGVNS. CDR3 length equals 15 residues. V lost 1 base and J lost 8, with 17 bases in between. CDR3 protein: CASSEWGRGVQGYTF. CDR3 bases: TGTGCCAGCAGTGAATGGGGCAGGGGTGTTCAGGGCTACACCTTC.

The V call is TRBV30, the J call TRBJ2-2; D is ambiguous. This CDR3 region has 12 residues. In germline, CDR1 is GTSNPN, CDR2 SVGIG (reference sequence). V was pared by 1 base and J by 6 bases, with 6 bases between. CDR3 nucleotides: TGTGCCTGGAGTGCTAGTCCCGGGGAGCTGTTTTTT. As protein: CAWSASPGELFF.

The chain uses TRBV12-5 and TRBJ2-5; 7 nucleotides agree with TRBD1. From germline, CDR1 is LGHNT and CDR2 FRNRAP. The CDR3 is 14 amino acids. Trimming removed 6 bases from V and 5 bases from J; junction bases left unmatched: 9. CDR3 sequence (DNA): TGTGCTAGTGGCCTCCTGAACAGGGGTGAGACCCAGTACTTC. Its protein is CASGLLNRGETQYF.

V and J are TRBV27 and TRBJ1-2; possible D gene TRBD1, 6 bases. CDR1 and CDR2 (germline): MNHEY, SMNVEV (reference sequence). CDR3 length: 14 residues. V was shortened by 7 bases and J by 8 bases, with 20 bases between the two germline ends. DNA of the CDR3: TGTGCCAGCAAACCAGGGGCCAGCGGTGGCGGCTACACCTTC. It translates to CASKPGASGGGYTF.

This clone was found a few times. The chain is built from TRBV3-1 (or the pseudogene TRBV3-2) and TRBJ2-7; D remains ambiguous. CDR3 length: 12 amino acids. Germline lookup yields CDR1 LGHDT and CDR2 YNNKEL (reference sequence). V shed 2 bases and J shed 9 bases, with 11 bases lying between them. CDR3: CASSQPGLGQYF. CDR3 nucleotide sequence: TGTGCCAGCAGCCAACCCGGTCTCGGGCAGTACTTC.

The chain combines TRBV30 with TRBJ2-1; a weak D match, TRBD2 (6 bases). V lost 0 bases to trimming and J lost 5 bases, with 17 bases between them. The CDR3 covers 16 residues. Germline V gene data show CDR1 as GTSNPN and CDR2 as SVGIG (reference sequence). CDR3 protein: CAWSVGSSLINNEQFF. The CDR3 DNA follows: TGTGCCTGGAGTGTCGGGAGCTCCCTTATTAACAATGAGCAGTTCTTC.

The chain joins TRBV5-1 to TRBJ2-1; weak D call: TRBD2 (6 bases). The CDR3 is 12 residues long. Deletions cut 6 bases from V and 3 bases from J, with 7 bases between. The germline V gene has CDR1 SGHRS and CDR2 YFSETQ. CDR3 sequence: CASKDYYNEQFF. Here the CDR3 DNA reads TGCGCCAGCAAGGACTACTACAATGAGCAGTTCTTC.

This clone has only a few counts. The J gene is TRBJ1-2, the V gene TRBV7-9; 9 nucleotides match TRBD1. The CDR3 runs to 15 residues. Germline V gene lookup returns CDR1 SEHNR and CDR2 FQNEAQ (reference sequence). J was trimmed by 0 bases and V by 5 bases; bases with no gene match: 4. CDR3 sequence (DNA): TGTGCCAGCAGCGTCGGACAGGGGACTAACTATGGCTACACCTTC. Translated: CASSVGQGTNYGYTF.

This clone was recorded once. The chain has TRBV5-1 and TRBJ2-3; weak D call: TRBD1 (5 bases). V was cut by 0 bases and J by 9 bases, with 5 bases left in between. Germline lookup yields CDR1 SGHRS and CDR2 YFSETQ. CDR3 length equals 11 residues. The CDR3 DNA is TGCGCCAGCAGCTTGGCAGGGACGCAGTATTTT. Its protein is CASSLAGTQYF.

This clone has just a few counts. The chain links TRBV5-1 to TRBJ2-2; no firm D call. This CDR3 region has 14 residues. Trimming left V 2 bases short and J 0 bases short, with 5 bases between. Germline V gene data show CDR1 as SGHRS and CDR2 as YFSETQ. The CDR3 region has the DNA TGCGCCAGCAGCTTTGAGGCGAACACCGGGGAGCTGTTTTTT. It encodes CASSFEANTGELFF.